This is a list of T cell receptor beta chains from one sample in a study of OX40 agonist ivuxolimab in advanced cancers. TCRdb keeps only in-frame clones here, not all; method: immunoSEQ multiplex PCR. The sample includes 60,000 to 70,000 clones, about 88% of them seen just once. The material sequenced was CD4+ or CD8+ T cells sorted from blood, taken in a trial of the OX40 agonist ivuxolimab. These receptors came from an adult with an advanced solid tumor such as melanoma, head and neck, liver or kidney cancer. CDR3s include the opening cysteine and the closing phenylalanine or tryptophan. The order of the fields is D gene, V gene, clone size, J gene, CDR3 protein, CDR3 DNA. A D gene is named only where the DNA matches it firmly. For some rows the clone size is stated as once, few or many, or as a class when expanded; others skip it.

D gene: TRBD1; V gene: TRBV9; clone size: -; J gene: TRBJ1-2; CDR3 protein: CASSSTGGKANYGYTF; CDR3 DNA: TGTGCCAGCAGCTCGACAGGGGGTAAGGCTAACTATGGCTACACCTTC
D gene: -; V gene: TRBV19; clone size: -; J gene: TRBJ2-2; CDR3 protein: CATNYRDTGELFF; CDR3 DNA: TGTGCCACAAACTACAGGGACACCGGGGAGCTGTTTTTT
D gene: -; V gene: TRBV7-7; clone size: -; J gene: TRBJ2-5; CDR3 protein: CASSGEWGVGETQYF; CDR3 DNA: TGTGCCAGCAGCGGGGAGTGGGGGGTTGGAGAGACCCAGTACTTC
D gene: -; V gene: TRBV7-9; clone size: -; J gene: TRBJ2-7; CDR3 protein: CASSELTGTGAYEQYF; CDR3 DNA: TGTGCCAGCAGCGAATTAACCGGGACGGGAGCCTACGAGCAGTACTTC
D gene: -; V gene: TRBV30; clone size: -; J gene: TRBJ2-1; CDR3 protein: CAWSVLRGYNEQFF; CDR3 DNA: TGTGCCTGGAGTGTTTTACGGGGATACAATGAGCAGTTCTTC
D gene: TRBD2; V gene: TRBV11-2; clone size: -; J gene: TRBJ2-3; CDR3 protein: CASSLAGGWGTDTQYF; CDR3 DNA: TGTGCCAGCAGCTTGGCGGGGGGCTGGGGCACAGATACGCAGTATTTT
D gene: -; V gene: TRBV5-1; clone size: -; J gene: TRBJ2-7; CDR3 protein: CASSPDGRGSYEQYF; CDR3 DNA: TGCGCCAGCAGCCCCGACGGTAGGGGGTCCTACGAGCAGTACTTC
D gene: -; V gene: TRBV5-1; clone size: -; J gene: TRBJ1-1; CDR3 protein: CASSFQGETEAFF; CDR3 DNA: TGCGCCAGCAGCTTCCAGGGTGAAACTGAAGCTTTCTTT
D gene: TRBD1; V gene: TRBV7-2; clone size: once; J gene: TRBJ1-5; CDR3 protein: CASSPTGAPFYSNQPQHF; CDR3 DNA: TGTGCCAGCAGCCCGACAGGGGCCCCTTTTTATAGCAATCAGCCCCAGCATTTT
D gene: -; V gene: TRBV21-1; clone size: -; J gene: TRBJ2-5; CDR3 protein: CASSPIECKEETQYF; CDR3 DNA: TGTGCCAGCAGCCCAATCGAGTGCAAAGAAGAGACCCAGTACTTC
D gene: -; V gene: TRBV5-1; clone size: -; J gene: TRBJ2-1; CDR3 protein: CASSPWTPNYNEQFF; CDR3 DNA: TGCGCCAGCAGCCCATGGACTCCTAACTACAATGAGCAGTTCTTC
D gene: -; V gene: TRBV7-9; clone size: -; J gene: TRBJ2-3; CDR3 protein: CASSRPDQEDTQYF; CDR3 DNA: TGTGCCAGCAGCCGACCGGACCAGGAAGATACGCAGTATTTT
D gene: -; V gene: TRBV7-3; clone size: -; J gene: TRBJ1-2; CDR3 protein: CASSTDSNYGYTF; CDR3 DNA: TGTGCCAGCAGCACAGACAGTAACTATGGCTACACCTTC
D gene: -; V gene: TRBV5-1; clone size: -; J gene: TRBJ2-1; CDR3 protein: CASSLDPYNEQFF; CDR3 DNA: TGCGCCAGCAGCTTGGACCCGTACAATGAGCAGTTCTTC
D gene: -; V gene: TRBV23-1; clone size: -; J gene: TRBJ2-6; CDR3 protein: CASPQGREAGANVLTF; CDR3 DNA: TGCGCCAGCCCCCAAGGCAGGGAGGCTGGGGCCAACGTCCTGACTTTC
D gene: -; V gene: TRBV19; clone size: -; J gene: TRBJ1-1; CDR3 protein: CASAIERDTEAFF; CDR3 DNA: TGTGCCAGTGCTATCGAGCGGGACACTGAAGCTTTCTTT
D gene: -; V gene: TRBV4-1; clone size: once; J gene: TRBJ2-3; CDR3 protein: CASSQRTEVSTDTQYF; CDR3 DNA: TGCGCCAGCAGCCAGCGGACAGAAGTTAGCACAGATACGCAGTATTTT
D gene: -; V gene: TRBV27; clone size: -; J gene: TRBJ2-7; CDR3 protein: CATRRSAHYEQYF; CDR3 DNA: TGTGCCACCCGTCGGTCGGCCCACTACGAGCAGTACTTC
D gene: -; V gene: TRBV5-1; clone size: few; J gene: TRBJ2-2; CDR3 protein: CASSLGGRYTGELFF; CDR3 DNA: TGCGCCAGCAGCCTGGGCGGTCGCTACACCGGGGAGCTGTTTTTT
D gene: TRBD1; V gene: TRBV2; clone size: few; J gene: TRBJ1-5; CDR3 protein: CASYPGRTGGSPQPQHF; CDR3 DNA: TGTGCCAGCTACCCAGGTCGGACAGGGGGTTCTCCCCAGCCCCAGCATTTT
D gene: -; V gene: TRBV5-6; clone size: -; J gene: TRBJ2-1; CDR3 protein: CASSGGVWLLNNEQFF; CDR3 DNA: TGTGCCAGCAGCGGGGGAGTTTGGCTACTAAACAATGAGCAGTTCTTC
D gene: TRBD2; V gene: TRBV9; clone size: -; J gene: TRBJ2-1; CDR3 protein: CASNTGTSGHNEQFF; CDR3 DNA: TGTGCCAGCAATACCGGGACTAGCGGGCACAATGAGCAGTTCTTC
D gene: -; V gene: TRBV11-1; clone size: -; J gene: TRBJ2-7; CDR3 protein: CASSHPGATYEQYF; CDR3 DNA: TGTGCCAGCAGCCATCCGGGGGCTACCTACGAGCAGTACTTC
D gene: -; V gene: TRBV7-3; clone size: -; J gene: TRBJ2-7; CDR3 protein: CASSSSQGVEGQYF; CDR3 DNA: TGTGCCAGCAGCTCGAGTCAGGGAGTTGAGGGGCAGTACTTC
D gene: -; V gene: TRBV27; clone size: -; J gene: TRBJ2-2; CDR3 protein: CASSLMRNTGELFF; CDR3 DNA: TGTGCCAGCAGTTTAATGAGGAACACCGGGGAGCTGTTTTTT
D gene: -; V gene: TRBV5-6; clone size: once; J gene: TRBJ2-7; CDR3 protein: CASSSTYEQYF; CDR3 DNA: TGTGCCAGCAGCTCGACCTACGAGCAGTACTTC
D gene: TRBD2; V gene: TRBV29-1; clone size: once; J gene: TRBJ2-2; CDR3 protein: CSVVIPSGGAWAGELFF; CDR3 DNA: TGCAGCGTTGTTATCCCTAGCGGGGGGGCCTGGGCCGGGGAGCTGTTTTTT
D gene: -; V gene: TRBV27; clone size: -; J gene: TRBJ1-5; CDR3 protein: CASSFGRGGRVQHF; CDR3 DNA: TGTGCCAGCAGTTTCGGCCGGGGCGGTAGGGTCCAGCATTTT
D gene: -; V gene: TRBV5-6; clone size: few; J gene: TRBJ1-2; CDR3 protein: CASSLVFGGLGYTF; CDR3 DNA: TGTGCCAGCAGCTTGGTGTTCGGGGGGCTCGGCTACACCTTC
D gene: -; V gene: TRBV9; clone size: once; J gene: TRBJ2-2; CDR3 protein: CASSVVTTGELFF; CDR3 DNA: TGTGCCAGCAGCGTAGTTACTACCGGGGAGCTGTTTTTT
D gene: -; V gene: TRBV5-4; clone size: -; J gene: TRBJ2-2; CDR3 protein: CASSLGGAGELFF; CDR3 DNA: TGTGCCAGCAGCTTGGGGGGCGCCGGGGAGCTGTTTTTT
D gene: TRBD1; V gene: TRBV27; clone size: -; J gene: TRBJ2-7; CDR3 protein: CASSLQSQGQGNYEQYF; CDR3 DNA: TGTGCCAGCAGTTTACAATCCCAGGGACAGGGGAACTACGAGCAGTACTTC
D gene: -; V gene: TRBV6-5; clone size: few; J gene: TRBJ2-3; CDR3 protein: CASSYQPGPDTQYF; CDR3 DNA: TGTGCCAGCAGTTACCAGCCGGGACCAGATACGCAGTATTTT
D gene: -; V gene: TRBV27; clone size: -; J gene: TRBJ1-1; CDR3 protein: CASSLSFTWGNTEAFF; CDR3 DNA: TGTGCCAGCAGTTTATCCTTTACTTGGGGGAACACTGAAGCTTTCTTT
D gene: -; V gene: TRBV6-6; clone size: -; J gene: TRBJ2-6; CDR3 protein: CASSSQDSWGANVLTF; CDR3 DNA: TGTGCCAGCAGTTCTCAGGACTCGTGGGGGGCCAACGTCCTGACTTTC
D gene: TRBD1; V gene: TRBV11-2; clone size: -; J gene: TRBJ1-1; CDR3 protein: CASSNRGRGAFF; CDR3 DNA: TGTGCCAGCAGCAACAGGGGGCGCGGAGCTTTCTTT
D gene: -; V gene: TRBV20-1; clone size: -; J gene: TRBJ2-2; CDR3 protein: CSVQGGELFF; CDR3 DNA: TGCAGTGTTCAGGGCGGGGAGCTGTTTTTT
D gene: TRBD1; V gene: TRBV2; clone size: -; J gene: TRBJ2-2; CDR3 protein: CASSDGQGVFTGELFF; CDR3 DNA: TGTGCCAGCAGTGACGGACAGGGAGTTTTCACCGGGGAGCTGTTTTTT
D gene: -; V gene: TRBV15; clone size: -; J gene: TRBJ2-2; CDR3 protein: CATSGPGQAGGNTGELFF; CDR3 DNA: TGTGCCACCAGCGGACCGGGACAGGCGGGGGGCAACACCGGGGAGCTGTTTTTT
D gene: TRBD1; V gene: TRBV9; clone size: -; J gene: TRBJ2-3; CDR3 protein: CASNPGQSTDTQYF; CDR3 DNA: TGTGCCAGCAACCCGGGACAGAGCACAGATACGCAGTATTTT
D gene: -; V gene: TRBV9; clone size: -; J gene: TRBJ2-1; CDR3 protein: CASSAGIYGQFF; CDR3 DNA: TGTGCCAGCAGCGCCGGGATCTACGGGCAGTTCTTC